The 28 T cell receptor beta chains below all came from one sample that was sequenced in a study of CD8+ T cells in alopecia areata. Time point given: mouse skin 6 weeks after grafting, around onset of hair loss. cDNA prepared by RNA extraction and subsequent reverse transcription served as the template for sequencing. Repertoires were generated with immunoSEQ multiplex PCR, while TCRdb's copy carries only in-frame clones and drops some. The sample shows about 5,900 clones, none of them appearing just once. Sequences were derived from skin, sampled at week 6. All receptors come from a C3H/HeJ mouse with alopecia areata. MHC haplotype: H2-k.

As to this clone: Each gene name is a mouse one. The CDR3 extends 4 residues past the end of the read, so its final part is completed from the germline J gene. This chain links TRBV13-2 with TRBJ2-7; 11 nucleotides align to TRBD2. CDR3 length: 14 residues. Germline CDR1 and CDR2: NNHNN and SYGAGS (reference sequence). CDR3 sequence: CASGVDWGGHEQYF. The CDR3 bases that were read are TGTGCCAGCGGTGTCGACTGGGGGGGACAT.

This clone was seen ten or more times. Mouse gene names and germline throughout. Read coverage stops 4 residues before the CDR3 terminus; the germline J gene supplies the remainder. The chain links TRBV19 to TRBJ2-4; 9 positions match TRBD2. The CDR3 is 13 residues long. Per the germline V gene, CDR1 is FNHDT and CDR2 is SITEND (reference sequence). The CDR3 DNA, read in part, is TGTGCCAGCAGTCCCGGGACTGGGAAC. Its protein product is CASSPGTGN. The CDR3 as a whole reads CASSPGTGNTLYF.

This clone was seen many times. Gene names refer to mouse genes. Partial CDR3 DNA: TGCACCTGCAGTGGGGGACAGGCAAACACA. Translated, it gives CTCSGGQANT. Given in full, the CDR3 is CTCSGGQANTEVFF. The rearrangement joins TRBV1 to TRBJ1-1; 8 nucleotides agree with TRBD1. The read gets to within 4 residues of the CDR3 end, and the germline J gene fills in the rest. This CDR3 region has 14 residues. The germline gives CDR1 NSQYPW, CDR2 LRSPGD (reference sequence). V lost 4 bases, J lost 0 bases, and 1 base stayed unmatched.

This clone was detected ten times or more. Each gene name is a mouse one. The CDR3 end lies 4 residues beyond the end of the read and is filled in from the germline J gene. The chain links TRBV1 to TRBJ2-1, with 10 bases that match TRBD2. From germline, CDR1 is NSQYPW and CDR2 LRSPGD (reference sequence). The CDR3 runs to 13 residues. V shed 4 bases and J 6 bases; nucleotides not matched to a gene: 0. The sequenced CDR3 bases are TGCACCTGCAGTGGGACTGGGGGTGCT. Its translation is CTCSGTGGA. The whole CDR3 reads CTCSGTGGAEQFF. The whole variable domain, filled in from reference TRBV1 and TRBJ2-1, reads VTLLEQNPRWRLVPRGQAVNLRCILKNSQYPWMSWYQQDLQKQLQWLFTLRSPGDKEVKSLPGADYLATRVTDTELRLQVANMSQGRTLYCTCSGTGGAEQFFGPGTRLTVL.

In regard to this clone: Germline and genes here are mouse. The read ends 4 residues shy of where the CDR3 ends; the end is completed using the germline J gene. The genes are TRBV5 and TRBJ2-7; TRBD1 might be the D (6 bases). The CDR3 consists of 13 residues. Per germline, CDR1 LGHNA and CDR2 YNLKQL (reference sequence). The CDR3: CASSQPGQYEQYF. The CDR3 bases that were read are TGTGCCAGCAGCCAACCGGGACAATAT.

There are many counts of this clone. Genes and germline come from the mouse. Read sequence stops 4 residues before the CDR3 end, and the germline J gene provides the missing end. The chain is built from TRBV19 and TRBJ1-1, with D maybe TRBD1 (5 bases). The V end was cut by 5 bases, the J end by 0 bases, with 11 bases between. CDR3 length: 14 amino acids. Germline V gene lookup returns CDR1 FNHDT and CDR2 SITEND (reference sequence). The CDR3 reads CASSPRQTNTEVFF. CDR3 DNA, as far as it was read: TGTGCCAGCAGCCCACGACAGACAAACACA. The full variable domain, in which reference TRBV19 and TRBJ1-1 provide the parts outside the CDR3, is GGIITQTPKFLIGQEGQKLTLKCQQNFNHDTMYWYRQDSGKGLRLIYYSITENDLQKGDLSEGYDASREKKSSFSLTVTSAQKNEMAVFLCASSPRQTNTEVFFGKGTRLTVV.

This clone was seen only a few times. Genes here carry mouse names. CDR3 in amino acids: CASSIATGGHSDYTF. CDR3 DNA, as far as it was read: TGTGCCAGCAGTATAGCCACAGGGGGCCACTCC. The J gene is TRBJ1-2, the V gene TRBV19; 9 bases are a match to TRBD1. The CDR3 goes on 4 residues after the read ends, and that part is filled in from the germline J gene. Germline trimming cut 0 bases from V and 3 bases from J; bases unmatched to any gene: 3. The CDR3 has 15 residues. Germline V lookup: CDR1 FNHDT, CDR2 SITEND (reference sequence). Full variable domain (remainder filled in from reference TRBV19 and TRBJ1-2): GGIITQTPKFLIGQEGQKLTLKCQQNFNHDTMYWYRQDSGKGLRLIYYSITENDLQKGDLSEGYDASREKKSSFSLTVTSAQKNEMAVFLCASSIATGGHSDYTFGSGTRLLVI.

Worth noting for this clone: The listed genes are named as in mouse. The read comes to an end 4 residues before the CDR3 does, leaving the germline J gene to fill in the end. The chain couples TRBV2 to TRBJ2-2; D unclear. CDR1 LGHNA and CDR2 YSYQKL come from the germline V gene. CDR3 length equals 15 residues. The V end lost 2 bases, the J end lost 1 base, and 8 bases lay between the germline ends. CDR3 bases read: TGTGCCAGCAGCCAAACCCACAAAAACACCGGG. This codes for CASSQTHKNTG. The whole CDR3 protein reads CASSQTHKNTGQLYF. The full variable domain, rest sourced from reference TRBV2 and TRBJ2-2, is DPKIIQKPKYLVAVTGSEKILICEQYLGHNAMYWYRQSAKKPLEFMFSYSYQKLMDNQTASSRFQPQSSKKNHLDLQITALKPDDSATYFCASSQTHKNTGQLYFGEGSKLTVL.

This clone has ten or more counts. Gene names and germline refer to mouse. The read terminates 4 residues before the CDR3 end, so the remaining end is supplied by the germline J gene. The chain links TRBV1 to TRBJ2-1; TRBD2 matches 8 bases. The CDR3 runs to 13 residues. Per germline, CDR1 NSQYPW and CDR2 LRSPGD (reference sequence). This CDR3 is CTCSAPGGPEQFF. CDR3 DNA, as far as it was read: TGCACCTGCAGTGCCCCGGGGGGGCCT.

This clone was detected only a few times. One end of the junction varies from germline; a read error may be responsible. Each gene name is a mouse one. With the read ending 4 residues before the CDR3 end, the germline J gene is used to fill in that end. This chain uses TRBV13-1 with TRBJ2-2, with TRBD2 identical over 9 bases. The CDR3 totals 14 residues. Germline values: CDR1 NSHNY, CDR2 SYGAGN. The CDR3 is CASNDWGGAGQLYF. Incomplete CDR3 DNA: TGTGCCAGCAATGATTGGGGGGGCGCCGGG.

Concerning this clone: The genes are named according to mouse. CDR3 loop: CASSRTSYEQYF. The DNA read from the CDR3 is TGTGCCAGCAGTCGGACATCCTAT. The chain links TRBV19 to TRBJ2-7, with D perhaps TRBD1 (5 bases). The read ends 4 residues early relative to the CDR3; the germline J gene fills the gap. Germline CDR1 and CDR2: FNHDT and SITEND (reference sequence). V was clipped by 4 bases and J by 1 base, with 6 bases between them. The CDR3 has 12 amino acids.

This clone has a handful of counts. The gene names here belong to mouse. The CDR3 extends 4 residues past the end of the read, so its final part is completed from the germline J gene. The genes are TRBV13-1 and TRBJ2-7; 11 nucleotides agree with TRBD2. V was clipped by 3 bases and J by 0 bases; unmatched bases: 5. Germline-derived CDR1 and CDR2 are NSHNY and SYGAGN. This CDR3 is 16 amino acids long. The sequenced CDR3 bases are TGTGCCAGCAGTGGGTGGACTGGGGGGAGCTCCTAT. Encoded protein: CASSGWTGGSSY. The entire CDR3 reads CASSGWTGGSSYEQYF.

This clone was seen only a few times. The gene names here belong to mouse. The read stops 4 residues short of the end of the CDR3; the missing end is completed from the germline J gene. The chain links TRBV16 to TRBJ2-5; 7 nucleotides agree with TRBD2. The germline gives CDR1 SGHSA, CDR2 FRNQAP. J lost 0 bases, V lost 0 bases, and 0 bases had no gene match. The CDR3 covers 15 residues. The CDR3 spells CASSLDWGNQDTQYF. CDR3 DNA (partial): TGTGCAAGCAGCTTAGACTGGGGGAACCAAGAC.

This clone has a count of ten or more. All gene names here are mouse names. Read coverage stops 4 residues before the CDR3 terminus; the germline J gene supplies the remainder. The genes are TRBV5 and TRBJ2-1; D is uncertain. Germline values: CDR1 LGHNA, CDR2 YNLKQL (reference sequence). The V gene lost 0 bases and the J gene lost 0 bases, with 9 bases spanning the gap. The CDR3 loop spans 16 amino acids. The CDR3 spells CASSQDSEHNYAEQFF. The sequenced part of the CDR3 DNA is TGTGCCAGCAGCCAAGACTCAGAACATAACTATGCT.

This clone has at least ten counts. The genes and germline here are from mouse. CDR3 DNA (partial): TGTGCCAGCGGTGATGCAGGGACTGGGGACTAT. Translation: CASGDAGTGDY. The full-length CDR3 reads as CASGDAGTGDYEQYF. The genes are TRBV13-2 and TRBJ2-7; 10 nucleotides agree with TRBD2. The read ends 4 residues shy of where the CDR3 ends; the end is completed using the germline J gene. Germline V gene data show CDR1 as NNHNN and CDR2 as SYGAGS (reference sequence). The CDR3 covers 15 residues. With V trimmed by 0 bases and J by 3 bases, 3 bases remained unmatched.

In this sample, this clone turned up many times. All gene names here are mouse names. The read is 4 residues too short to cover the CDR3 end, so that end is filled in from the germline J gene. The chain has TRBV16 and TRBJ2-2, with 13 nucleotides matching TRBD2. CDR3 length equals 17 residues. The junction had 7 bases not matched to a gene; V was cut back by 5 bases and J by 4 bases. Germline V gene sequence: CDR1 SGHSA, CDR2 FRNQAP. Partial CDR3 DNA: TGTGCAAGCAGCCCTGGACTGGGGGGGCGCTTCACCGGG. This sequence encodes CASSPGLGGRFTG. The CDR3 in its entirety is CASSPGLGGRFTGQLYF.

The table lists this clone with many counts. Genes here carry mouse names. The CDR3 end falls 4 residues outside the read, so it is completed with the germline J gene. V usage is TRBV1 and J usage is TRBJ1-1, with 9 bases that match TRBD1. V shed 0 bases, J shed 0 bases, and the junction held 8 bases outside the gene matches. Germline lookup yields CDR1 NSQYPW and CDR2 LRSPGD (reference sequence). The length of the CDR3 is 18 residues. Partial CDR3 DNA: TGCACCTGCAGTGCAGATCAAAGGGACAGGGATGCAAACACA. This sequence encodes CTCSADQRDRDANT. The CDR3 in full is CTCSADQRDRDANTEVFF.

With respect to this clone: Genes and germline are mouse. The read terminates 4 residues before the CDR3 end, so the remaining end is supplied by the germline J gene. V gene TRBV13-2 combines with J gene TRBJ2-7; TRBD2 agrees at 11 bases. J was trimmed by 3 bases and V by 0 bases; bases with no gene match: 2. Per germline, CDR1 NNHNN and CDR2 SYGAGS (reference sequence). This CDR3 has 15 residues. CDR3 DNA (partial): TGTGCCAGCGGTGATGTGGGACTGGGGGTCTAT. Encoded protein: CASGDVGLGVY. The full CDR3 sequence reads CASGDVGLGVYEQYF.

As to this clone: Mouse germline and gene names are used. The CDR3 end lies 4 residues beyond the end of the read and is filled in from the germline J gene. The rearrangement links TRBV13-2 to TRBJ2-5; 8 bases line up with TRBD1. V was pared by 1 base and J by 2 bases, with 3 bases of the junction left unmatched. Germline loops: CDR1 NNHNN, CDR2 SYGAGS (reference sequence). CDR3 length equals 15 residues. Here the CDR3 reads CASGDYRGFQDTQYF. CDR3 DNA, as far as it was read: TGTGCCAGCGGTGATTACAGGGGGTTCCAAGAC.

The table lists this clone with many counts. Genes here carry mouse names. The read comes to an end 4 residues before the CDR3 does, leaving the germline J gene to fill in the end. The chain uses TRBV13-2 and TRBJ2-5; TRBD2 matches at 10 bases. After removal of 1 base from V and 0 bases from J, the junction contained 5 bases not matched to a gene. This CDR3 is 17 amino acids long. The germline V gene encodes CDR1 NNHNN and CDR2 SYGAGS (reference sequence). The covered CDR3 bases are TGTGCCAGCGGTGATCCGGACTGGGGGATTAACCAAGAC. This encodes CASGDPDWGINQD. The entire CDR3 sequence reads CASGDPDWGINQDTQYF.

This clone ranks as medium-sized. Germline and genes: mouse. The CDR3 extends 4 residues past the end of the read, so its final part is completed from the germline J gene. The chain employs TRBV5 and TRBJ2-1, with D maybe TRBD1 (6 bases). The length of the CDR3 is 15 residues. Germline CDR1 is LGHNA and CDR2 is YNLKQL (reference sequence). Trimming shortened V by 4 bases and J by 0 bases, and 10 bases separated the two germline ends. CDR3 DNA, as far as it was read: TGTGCCAGCAGCCGACCCAGGGGTAACTATGCT. It specifies CASSRPRGNYA. The full CDR3 protein reads CASSRPRGNYAEQFF.

This clone was seen many times. Germline and genes: mouse. The read ends 4 residues shy of where the CDR3 ends; the end is completed using the germline J gene. The rearrangement joins TRBV3 to TRBJ1-2; 7 nucleotides align to TRBD1. After removal of 3 bases from V and 2 bases from J, the junction contained 3 bases not matched to a gene. Looked up from germline, CDR1 is SNHLY and CDR2 is FYNGKV (reference sequence). CDR3 size: 14 residues. CDR3 amino acids: CASSLRGLNSDYTF. Partial CDR3 DNA: TGTGCCAGCAGCTTGAGGGGGCTGAACTCC.

This clone was counted ten times or more. Gene labels here are mouse ones. The sequenced fragment ends 4 residues before the CDR3 boundary, so the rest is inferred from the germline J gene. The J gene is TRBJ1-1, the V gene TRBV1; D gene unclear. The CDR3 sequence is 14 residues long. Germline V gene sequence: CDR1 NSQYPW, CDR2 LRSPGD (reference sequence). V was cut by 0 bases and J by 1 base, with 6 bases left in between. CDR3 residues: CTCSADIRNTEVFF. CDR3 DNA (partial): TGCACCTGCAGTGCAGACATCAGGAACACA.

This clone was detected only a few times. The gene symbols are mouse symbols. Sequencing ends 4 residues short of the CDR3 end; the germline J gene provides the rest. V is TRBV29 and J is TRBJ2-1; TRBD1 aligns across 11 bases. CDR1 is MSHET, CDR2 SYDVDS, per germline. The CDR3 has 14 amino acids. Partial CDR3 DNA: TGTGCTAGCAGTCCGGGACAGGGGGGGGCT. Its protein product is CASSPGQGGA. The full CDR3 protein is CASSPGQGGAEQFF.

This clone is medium-sized in the sample. The listed genes are named as in mouse. The CDR3 end falls 4 residues outside the read, so it is completed with the germline J gene. The chain combines TRBV17 with TRBJ2-2; 11 nucleotides match TRBD1. V lost 3 bases and J lost 3; bases outside the gene matches: 6. The germline CDR1 and CDR2 sequences are MNHDT and YYDKIL. There are 17 residues in the CDR3. Partial CDR3 DNA: TGTGCTAGCAGTAGCCTTGGGACAGGGGGACACACCGGG. The encoded protein is CASSSLGTGGHTG. The CDR3 in its entirety is CASSSLGTGGHTGQLYF.

This clone was observed at least ten times. The genes are named according to mouse. The sequenced fragment ends 4 residues before the CDR3 boundary, so the rest is inferred from the germline J gene. The chain uses TRBV1 and TRBJ2-1; D is perhaps TRBD1 (6 bases). The V gene lost 4 bases and the J gene lost 2 bases, with 6 bases spanning the gap. The CDR3 sequence is 13 residues long. Germline CDR1 NSQYPW, CDR2 LRSPGD (reference sequence). The part of the CDR3 DNA that was read is TGCACCTGCAGTGGGACAGACTATGCT. It codes for CTCSGTDYA. The full CDR3 is CTCSGTDYAEQFF.

On this clone: Gene names denote mouse genes. The CDR3 bases that were read are TGTGCCAGCAGTTTTGGGGGTGTTGATGCAGAA. Residues: CASSFGGVDAE. The complete CDR3 protein is CASSFGGVDAETLYF. The chain carries TRBV14 and TRBJ2-3, with D perhaps matching TRBD2 (6 bases). The sequence runs out 4 residues before the end of the CDR3; the remainder is reconstructed from the germline J gene. This CDR3 has 15 amino acids. Germline V gives CDR1 SGHDT, CDR2 FRDEAV. Trimming removed 2 bases at V and 2 bases at J, with 12 bases between. Based on the CDR3 plus reference TRBV14 and TRBJ2-3, the full variable domain is EAGVTQSPRYAVLQEGQAVSFWCDPISGHDTLYWYQQPRDQGPQLLVYFRDEAVIDNSQLPSDRFSAVRPKGTNSTLKIQSAKQGDTATYLCASSFGGVDAETLYFGSGTRLTVL.

This clone showed up many times. Gene names and germline refer to mouse. Read data end 4 residues before the CDR3 end; the end is taken from the germline J gene. The V gene is TRBV1, the J gene TRBJ1-1, with D possibly being TRBD1 (5 bases). CDR1 is NSQYPW, CDR2 LRSPGD, per germline (reference sequence). The V end was cut by 2 bases, the J end by 0 bases, with 10 bases between. The length of the CDR3 is 15 residues. This chain's CDR3 is CTCSARTTANTEVFF. The part of the CDR3 DNA that was read is TGCACCTGCAGTGCAAGGACAACTGCAAACACA.